These T cell receptor beta chains were read from a single sample in a study of T cell responses to AZD1222 COVID-19 vaccine. The data were produced by immunoSEQ multiplex PCR, yet TCRdb's version contains in-frame clones alone and is incomplete. The data hold about 130,000 clones, with roughly 88% observed a single time. Sequenced material: peripheral blood, taken 28 days after the second AZD1222 dose. These receptors all come from an adult who received the AZD1222 COVID-19 vaccine. Both conserved end residues are part of each CDR3. A D gene is named only where the DNA matches it firmly. Clone size is shown for a subset of rows, as once, few, many or a class of expanded clone.

cdr3_length | d_call | j_call | clone_size | v_call | cdr3_nt | cdr3_aa
11 | - | TRBJ2-7 | - | TRBV7-9 | TGTGCCAGCAGCATCAGGGGTGAGCAGTACTTC | CASSIRGEQYF
16 | - | TRBJ1-5 | - | TRBV28 | TGTGCCAGCAGTTCCCTCGGGACGGGACCCAATCAGCCCCAGCATTTT | CASSSLGTGPNQPQHF
19 | TRBD2 | TRBJ2-1 | - | TRBV11-3 | TGTGCCAGCAGCTCATCTCCTCTAGCGGGAGTCGGAGTCTACAATGAGCAGTTCTTC | CASSSSPLAGVGVYNEQFF
15 | - | TRBJ2-2 | once | TRBV9 | TGTGCCAGCAGCGTCAGCCTAGCAAACACCGGGGAGCTGTTTTTT | CASSVSLANTGELFF
12 | - | TRBJ1-2 | - | TRBV12-3/TRBV12-4 | TGTGCCAGCAGTTTAAGAAGCTATGGCTACACCTTC | CASSLRSYGYTF
13 | - | TRBJ2-7 | - | TRBV15 | TGTGCCACCAGCAGAGATGAATGGTACGAGCAGTACTTC | CATSRDEWYEQYF
15 | - | TRBJ1-5 | - | TRBV18 | TGTGCCAGCTCACCAAGAGTAGGCGGCAATCAGCCCCAGCATTTT | CASSPRVGGNQPQHF
13 | - | TRBJ1-5 | - | TRBV30 | TGTGCCTGGGGACGGTATAGCAATCAGCCCCAGCATTTT | CAWGRYSNQPQHF
15 | - | TRBJ1-2 | - | TRBV5-6 | TGTGCCAGCAGCTTGGCCGGGGGGGCCAACTATGGCTACACCTTC | CASSLAGGANYGYTF
13 | - | TRBJ1-5 | - | TRBV18 | TGTGCCAGCTCACCAGGCGGCAATCAGCCCCAGCATTTT | CASSPGGNQPQHF
14 | - | TRBJ2-1 | - | TRBV19 | TGTGCCAGTAGTGGGCAGAGCTCCTACAATGAGCAGTTCTTC | CASSGQSSYNEQFF
15 | - | TRBJ2-2 | - | TRBV5-4 | TGTGCCAGCAGCTTACGCGGGGAGAACACCGGGGAGCTGTTTTTT | CASSLRGENTGELFF
16 | - | TRBJ2-5 | - | TRBV5-1 | TGCGCCAGCAGCTTGTTGGGAACGATTGGTCAAGAGACCCAGTACTTC | CASSLLGTIGQETQYF
15 | - | TRBJ1-1 | - | TRBV18 | TGTGCCAGCTCACCAAAAGTAGCGGTTGGCACTGAAGCTTTCTTT | CASSPKVAVGTEAFF
15 | - | TRBJ2-7 | - | TRBV27 | TGTGCCAGCAGTTCAGTTATAGATAGCTCCTACGAGCAGTACTTC | CASSSVIDSSYEQYF
14 | - | TRBJ2-3 | - | TRBV7-3 | TGTGCCAGCAGCCCCGCGGGTAGGGCCGAGACGCAGTATTTT | CASSPAGRAETQYF
15 | - | TRBJ2-5 | - | TRBV5-1 | TGCGCCAGCAGCCTAATTCCAGGGGCCCAAGAGACCCAGTACTTC | CASSLIPGAQETQYF
15 | - | TRBJ2-1 | - | TRBV6-5 | TGTGCCAGCAGACAGAGATCAGACTCCTACAATGAGCAGTTCTTC | CASRQRSDSYNEQFF
13 | - | TRBJ1-6 | - | TRBV19 | TGTGCCAGTTGCGACAGGAATAATTCACCCCTCCACTTT | CASCDRNNSPLHF
15 | - | TRBJ1-6 | - | TRBV4-1 | TGCGCCAGCAGCCGAGGGGGATCCTATAATTCACCCCTCCACTTT | CASSRGGSYNSPLHF
16 | TRBD2 | TRBJ2-1 | - | TRBV5-1 | TGCGCCAGCAGCGCCCCCTGGGCGGGAGGGTACAATGAGCAGTTCTTC | CASSAPWAGGYNEQFF
22 | - | TRBJ2-3 | - | TRBV21-1 | TGTGCCAGCAGCAAAGGAGGAAGACTAGCGGGAATACGGCCCTTTTTCGTGTGGAAGCAGTATTTT | CASSKGGRLAGIRPFFVWKQYF
15 | TRBD1 | TRBJ1-2 | - | TRBV28 | TGTGCCAGCAGTTCACTAACAGGGGGGAACTATGGCTACACCTTC | CASSSLTGGNYGYTF
15 | - | TRBJ1-4 | once | TRBV5-5 | TGTGCCAGCAGCTTGGGATATGGTCTAAATGAAAAACTGTTTTTT | CASSLGYGLNEKLFF
13 | TRBD1 | TRBJ1-5 | - | TRBV3-1/TRBV3-2 | TGTGCCAGCAGCGGACAGGGTGATCAGCCCCAGCATTTT | CASSGQGDQPQHF
13 | TRBD1 | TRBJ2-7 | - | TRBV7-8 | TGTGCCAGCAGTTCGGACAGGAGGTACGAGCAGTACTTC | CASSSDRRYEQYF
14 | - | TRBJ2-7 | - | TRBV18 | TGTGCCAGCTCAAAACGGGACGGAGCCTACGAGCAGTACTTC | CASSKRDGAYEQYF
16 | TRBD1 | TRBJ1-1 | - | TRBV2 | TGTGCCAGCAGTGTGGGGACAGGGGGCAGATTGGGTGAAGCTTTCTTT | CASSVGTGGRLGEAFF
14 | TRBD2 | TRBJ2-5 | many | TRBV5-4 | TGTGCCAGCAGCATTTATGGACTAGCCGAGACCCAGTACTTC | CASSIYGLAETQYF
16 | - | TRBJ1-2 | - | TRBV6-5 | TGTGCCAGCAGTTACTCTACCCGGGGGGCCTACTATGGCTACACCTTC | CASSYSTRGAYYGYTF
13 | - | TRBJ1-1 | - | TRBV7-9 | TGTGCCAGCATCTCCTACGTGAACACTGAAGCTTTCTTT | CASISYVNTEAFF
15 | - | TRBJ1-1 | - | TRBV27 | TGTGCCAGCGGCCCTCGGGAGGGGCGTGGGACTGAAGCTTTCTTT | CASGPREGRGTEAFF
14 | - | TRBJ2-5 | - | TRBV27 | TGTGCCAGCAGTCCCCAGAATCGTCAAGAGACCCAGTACTTC | CASSPQNRQETQYF
15 | - | TRBJ1-2 | - | TRBV7-6 | TGTGCCAGCAGCTTAGGACCGTTGGGGGACTATGGCTACACCTTC | CASSLGPLGDYGYTF
15 | TRBD2 | TRBJ2-2 | - | TRBV5-4 | TGTGCCAGCAGCTTGGGAGGGGAGGGCACCGGGGAGCTGTTTTTT | CASSLGGEGTGELFF
15 | - | TRBJ2-7 | once | TRBV6-1 | TGTGCCAGCAGTGAGACTCATGGGGCTACCTACGAGCAGTACTTC | CASSETHGATYEQYF
18 | - | TRBJ2-3 | - | TRBV11-2 | TGTGCCAGCAGCATAAACTCAGAGGGGCGAAGGTCCAAAGATACGCAGTATTTT | CASSINSEGRRSKDTQYF
15 | - | TRBJ2-1 | - | TRBV6-5 | TGTGCCAGCAGTTACCTGGACGGGAATTACAATGAGCAGTTCTTC | CASSYLDGNYNEQFF
16 | - | TRBJ1-1 | - | TRBV5-5 | TGTGCCAGCAGCCCAGATATTCAACGGGGGACCACTGAAGCTTTCTTT | CASSPDIQRGTTEAFF
12 | - | TRBJ2-2 | - | TRBV7-9 | TGTGCCAGCAGCTTGTCCGCAAACCCGGTGTTTTTT | CASSLSANPVFF
16 | TRBD2 | TRBJ2-3 | - | TRBV5-1 | TGCGCCAGCAGCTTGGTCAGTAGCGGGGTCACAGATACGCAGTATTTT | CASSLVSSGVTDTQYF
16 | TRBD1 | TRBJ1-5 | - | TRBV6-6 | TGTGCCAGCAGTCGACAGGGGGCAAATAGCAATCAGCCCCAGCATTTT | CASSRQGANSNQPQHF
15 | - | TRBJ1-5 | - | TRBV2 | TGTGCCAGCAGCCCCCAACCGTTCGGCAATCAGCCCCAGCATTTT | CASSPQPFGNQPQHF
15 | - | TRBJ1-1 | - | TRBV28 | TGTGCCAGCAGCTCCCCCGGGGACCCGAACACTGAAGCTTTCTTT | CASSSPGDPNTEAFF
16 | - | TRBJ1-1 | - | TRBV14 | TGTGCCAGCAGCCAACCGGGACCTCTACATCACACTGAAGCTTTCTTT | CASSQPGPLHHTEAFF
15 | - | TRBJ1-1 | once | TRBV11-2 | TGTGCCAGCAGCTACGAGATAGGGGGGGAAACTGAAGCTTTCTTT | CASSYEIGGETEAFF
13 | TRBD1 | TRBJ1-2 | - | TRBV5-1 | TGCGCCAGCAGCCGCCTGGGACAGGAAGGCTACACCTTC | CASSRLGQEGYTF
14 | - | TRBJ1-2 | - | TRBV7-9 | TGTGCCAGCAGCTCTTCAGGGCAGAATTATGGCTACACCTTC | CASSSSGQNYGYTF
16 | - | TRBJ2-1 | - | TRBV21-1 | TGTGCCAGCAGCAAACGGAGGCTAGCGGGTTACAATGAGCAGTTCTTC | CASSKRRLAGYNEQFF
16 | - | TRBJ1-6 | once | TRBV3-1/TRBV3-2 | TGTGCCAGCAGCCAAGGTACGGCTCTATCGAATTCACCCCTCCACTTT | CASSQGTALSNSPLHF
17 | - | TRBJ2-5 | - | TRBV5-4 | TGTGCCAGCAGCTTGGGTTTGAGCAGGGGCTTCCAAGAGACCCAGTACTTC | CASSLGLSRGFQETQYF
13 | TRBD1 | TRBJ2-1 | once | TRBV28 | TGTGCCAGCAGGCAGGGGGCTCGTAATGAGCAGTTCTTC | CASRQGARNEQFF
14 | - | TRBJ2-2 | - | TRBV9 | TGTGCCAGCAGCAAGATAGCGAATAGCGGGGAGCTGTTTTTT | CASSKIANSGELFF
16 | - | TRBJ2-6 | - | TRBV2 | TGTGCCAGCAGTGAAGCGTCGGGGCCTGGGGCCAACGTCCTGACTTTC | CASSEASGPGANVLTF
11 | - | TRBJ2-7 | - | TRBV25-1 | TGTGCCAGCAGTTGGGTATACGAGCAGTACTTC | CASSWVYEQYF
15 | - | TRBJ1-3 | - | TRBV1 | TGCACCAGCAGCCAAGATGGTATCCGGGGAAACACCATATATTTT | CTSSQDGIRGNTIYF
15 | - | TRBJ2-7 | - | TRBV7-9 | TGTGCCAGCAGCCGGGGTCCGGGACAACTCTACGAGCAGTACTTC | CASSRGPGQLYEQYF
14 | TRBD1 | TRBJ1-5 | - | TRBV18 | TGTGCCAGCTCACGGGGACAGATCAATCAGCCCCAGCATTTT | CASSRGQINQPQHF